Following are 29 T cell receptor beta chains from one sample sequenced in a study of shared T cell receptors in the human thymus. Clones were sequenced by immunoSEQ multiplex PCR, and TCRdb holds only the in-frame ones, with some missing. The sample contains 640,000 or so clones, 87% of which appear only once. The data were also submitted as part of a second study, on human thymus T cells.

The specimen sequenced was thymocytes. The receptors were sampled from a boy less than two years old with a congenital heart defect.

This clone was seen once. J is TRBJ1-5 and V is TRBV2; D gene ambiguous. V lost 3 bases and J 1 base, leaving 10 bases between the germline ends. Per the germline V gene, CDR1 is SNHLY and CDR2 is FYNNEI. The length of the CDR3 is 15 residues. CDR3 nucleotide sequence: TGTGCCAGCAGTGACTCGGGGTCGAGCAATCAGCCCCAGCATTTT. It yields the protein CASSDSGSSNQPQHF.

The chain uses TRBV9 and TRBJ2-7, with 9 bases aligning to TRBD1. The CDR3 length is 14 residues. Germline V gene lookup returns CDR1 SGDLS and CDR2 YYNGEE. The junction had 7 bases not matched to a gene; V was cut back by 4 bases and J by 5 bases. The CDR3, as DNA: TGTGCCAGCAGCCCCCCCGGGGACAGGGACGAGCAGTACTTC. It encodes CASSPPGDRDEQYF.

Here the CDR3 DNA reads TGTGCCACCAGCATAAGTACAGGGGGAAACACCATATATTTT. Translation: CATSISTGGNTIYF. J is TRBJ1-3 and V is TRBV15; a possible D gene is TRBD1 (6 bases). From germline, CDR1 is LNHNV and CDR2 YYDKDF (reference sequence). Trimming removed 4 bases from V and 4 bases from J, with 11 bases in between. There are 14 residues in the CDR3.

The gene calls are TRBV5-8 and TRBJ1-5; TRBD1 is a possible D gene (5 bases). Germline V gene sequence: CDR1 SGHTS, CDR2 YDEGEE. CDR3 size: 15 residues. V lost 2 bases and J lost 5, with 14 bases in between. CDR3 DNA: TGTGCCAGCAGCTTTGGGGGGTTTGTGCATCAGCCCCAGCATTTT. Encoded protein: CASSFGGFVHQPQHF.

V and J are TRBV5-6 and TRBJ2-6, with 7 bases that match TRBD2. The CDR3 has 17 amino acids. Germline trimming cut 9 bases from V and 1 base from J; bases unmatched to any gene: 13. Germline assignment: CDR1 SGHDT and CDR2 YYEEEE. The CDR3 sequence is CATVNRTGGSGANVLTF. The CDR3 DNA reads as TGTGCCACTGTGAACCGGACGGGGGGATCTGGGGCCAACGTCCTGACTTTC.

This clone showed up just once. The genes are TRBV7-3 and TRBJ2-1; D gene ambiguous. V was shortened by 2 bases and J by 7 bases, with 9 bases between the two germline ends. Germline-derived CDR1 and CDR2 are SGHTA and FQGTGA. This CDR3 has 13 amino acids. The CDR3 reads CASSLLFHNEQFF. In DNA form, the CDR3 reads TGTGCCAGCAGCTTATTGTTCCATAATGAGCAGTTCTTC.

V usage is TRBV6-5 and J usage is TRBJ1-1; maybe TRBD1 (5 bases). Trimming removed 2 bases at V and 2 bases at J, with 12 bases between. The CDR3 length is 15 residues. Germline-derived CDR1 and CDR2 are MNHEY and SVGAGI. The CDR3 DNA sequence: TGTGCCAGCAGTTACGGTCGGGACTCTAACACTGAAGCTTTCTTT. Its translation: CASSYGRDSNTEAFF.

This chain links TRBV7-3 with TRBJ2-2; possible D gene TRBD1, 6 bases. The germline V gene has CDR1 SGHTA and CDR2 FQGTGA. The V end lost 5 bases, the J end lost 2 bases, and 12 bases lay between the germline ends. CDR3 length: 15 amino acids. The CDR3 loop is CASSPKGQNTGELFF. The CDR3 region has the DNA TGTGCCAGCAGCCCCAAGGGACAAAACACCGGGGAGCTGTTTTTT.

The V and J genes are TRBV7-9 and TRBJ1-4, with D hard to call. Trimming left V 2 bases short and J 7 bases short, with 8 bases between. CDR3 length equals 13 residues. In germline, CDR1 is SEHNR, CDR2 FQNEAQ (reference sequence). CDR3: CASSLSEGEKLFF. The CDR3 coding sequence is TGTGCCAGCAGCTTATCGGAGGGTGAAAAACTGTTTTTT.

The chain is built from TRBV19 and TRBJ2-7; 9 nucleotides match TRBD1. The V gene's germline CDR1 is LNHDA and CDR2 SQIVND (reference sequence). V gave up 0 bases and J gave up 4 bases; unmatched junction bases: 4. The CDR3 is 15 residues long. This CDR3 reads CASSIEGTGYYEQYF. The CDR3 coding sequence is TGTGCCAGTAGTATAGAGGGGACAGGGTATTACGAGCAGTACTTC.

The V call is TRBV6-4, the J call TRBJ2-3; the match to TRBD2 covers 10 bases. Trimming cost V 5 bases and J 3 bases; bases outside gene matches: 5. Germline V gene sequence: CDR1 MRHNA, CDR2 SNTAGT. The CDR3 spans 15 residues. The CDR3 bases are TGTGCCAGCAGTAGAGCGGGGGGGCCAACAGATACGCAGTATTTT. It is translated as CASSRAGGPTDTQYF.

This clone was found a few times. The V and J genes are TRBV28 and TRBJ1-3; TRBD1 matches at 8 bases. CDR3 length: 15 amino acids. Germline assignment: CDR1 MDHEN and CDR2 SYDVKM. J was trimmed by 5 bases and V by 2 bases; bases with no gene match: 5. Written as DNA, the CDR3 is TGTGCCAGCAGTTTAGGACAGGGCCCGAGAAACACCATATATTTT. This encodes CASSLGQGPRNTIYF.

This chain connects TRBV5-1 to TRBJ2-3; 8 positions match TRBD2. There are 14 residues in the CDR3. Germline-derived CDR1 and CDR2 are SGHRS and YFSETQ. The V segment lost 7 bases and the J segment 4 bases; nucleotides outside the gene matches: 8. Written as DNA, the CDR3 is TGCGCCAGCCTCCCTGCGGGGGGCCCAGATACGCAGTATTTT. This gives the protein CASLPAGGPDTQYF. Full variable domain (missing parts from reference TRBV5-1 and TRBJ2-3): KAGVTQTPRYLIKTRGQQVTLSCSPISGHRSVSWYQQTPGQGLQFLFEYFSETQRNKGNFPGRFSGRQFSNSRSEMNVSTLELGDSALYLCASLPAGGPDTQYFGPGTRLTVL.

The table lists this clone with a count of one. V is TRBV5-8 and J is TRBJ1-1; TRBD1 agrees at 7 bases. Germline V gives CDR1 SGHTS, CDR2 YDEGEE. The CDR3 is 15 residues long. The V gene end was trimmed by 2 bases and the J gene end by 7 bases; junction bases not matched to a gene: 11. CDR3 sequence: CASSFRFRQGVEAFF. The CDR3 DNA reads TGTGCCAGCAGCTTTCGATTTAGACAGGGCGTTGAAGCTTTCTTT.

This sequence joins TRBV4-1 and TRBJ1-1, with 11 nucleotides matching TRBD1. The germline V gene encodes CDR1 MGHRA and CDR2 YSYEKL. This CDR3 has 19 amino acids. Trimming took 1 base from V and 1 from J; bases not matched to a gene: 11. CDR3 nucleotides: TGCGCCAGCAGCCAAGTGCCCCGGGACAGGGGGTTGGGGAACACTGAAGCTTTCTTT. Translation: CASSQVPRDRGLGNTEAFF.

Of note for this clone: Other DNA sequences from this sample encode an identical CDR3 as well. J is TRBJ1-6 and V is TRBV27; maybe TRBD1 (6 bases). CDR1 is MNHEY and CDR2 is SMNVEV in the germline V gene (reference sequence). CDR3 length equals 15 residues. Trimming pared 3 bases from V and 7 bases from J, leaving 13 bases between. CDR3 nucleotides: TGTGCCAGCAGTTTTAAACAGGGCCAGAATTCACCCCTCCACTTT. Translating gives CASSFKQGQNSPLHF.

The chain uses TRBV29-1 and TRBJ1-2, with D possibly TRBD1 on 5 matching bases. Trimming took 6 bases from V and 3 from J, leaving 11 bases between them. The CDR3 spans 12 residues. Germline-derived CDR1 and CDR2 are SQVTM and ANQGSEA. CDR3 in amino acids: CSVTTEHYGYTF. CDR3 DNA sequence: TGCAGCGTCACGACAGAACACTATGGCTACACCTTC.

The V gene is TRBV19, the J gene TRBJ1-1; D is undetermined. Germline V lookup: CDR1 LNHDA, CDR2 SQIVND (reference sequence). This CDR3 contains 13 residues. V lost 1 base to trimming and J lost 7 bases, with 10 bases between them. The CDR3, as DNA: TGTGCCAGTAGTATAGGTGCCGGGATTGAAGCTTTCTTT. This translates into CASSIGAGIEAFF.

This rearrangement joins TRBV25-1 to TRBJ2-3; 9 positions match TRBD2. With 4 bases clipped from V and 10 bases from J, the junction kept 12 bases outside the gene matches. The CDR3 consists of 15 residues. Germline CDR1 MGHDK, CDR2 SYGVNS. The CDR3 DNA reads as TGTGCCAGCAGTGCTACCGGGACTAGCCGTGTCGCGCAGTATTTT. It translates to CASSATGTSRVAQYF. Full variable domain (rest looked up from reference TRBV25-1 and TRBJ2-3): EADIYQTPRYLVIGTGKKITLECSQTMGHDKMYWYQQDPGMELHLIHYSYGVNSTEKGDLSSESTVSRIRTEHFPLTLESARPSHTSQYLCASSATGTSRVAQYFGPGTRLTVL.

The chain combines TRBV13 with TRBJ2-3; D might be TRBD2 (5 bases). Per the germline V gene, CDR1 is PRHDT and CDR2 is FYEKMQ (reference sequence). Trimming took 5 bases from V and 4 from J, leaving 28 bases between them. This CDR3 comprises 19 residues. The CDR3 reads CASSPRGQASRPRADTQYF. CDR3 bases: TGTGCCAGCAGCCCCCGGGGTCAGGCTAGCAGACCCCGGGCAGATACGCAGTATTTT.

The V and J genes are TRBV28 and TRBJ2-7; 10 nucleotides line up with TRBD1. Trimming took 6 bases from V and 7 from J; bases not matched to a gene: 9. CDR1 and CDR2 from the germline V gene are MDHEN and SYDVKM. This CDR3 has 14 amino acids. Here the CDR3 DNA reads TGTGCCAGCAGCACTGGGACAGGGGCCTCTGAGCAGTACTTC. Its protein product is CASSTGTGASEQYF. The whole variable domain, remainder taken from reference TRBV28 and TRBJ2-7, is DVKVTQSSRYLVKRTGEKVFLECVQDMDHENMFWYRQDPGLGLRLIYFSYDVKMKEKGDIPEGYSVSREKKERFSLILESASTNQTSMYLCASSTGTGASEQYFGPGTRLTVT.

V is TRBV14 and J is TRBJ2-2; the match to TRBD1 covers 12 bases. The V and J ends lost 8 bases and 6 bases, in that order; junction bases with no gene match: 4. The CDR3 loop spans 14 amino acids. In germline, CDR1 is SGHDN, CDR2 FVKESK. Here the CDR3 reads CASRDRGLSGELFF. In DNA form, the CDR3 reads TGTGCCAGCCGGGACAGGGGGCTTTCCGGGGAGCTGTTTTTT.

This chain connects TRBV5-7 to TRBJ1-1; D is unclear. TRBV5-7 is sorted into the ORF group, with uncertain function. The length of the CDR3 is 13 residues. The ends were cut back, 4 bases at V and 4 bases at J, with 11 bases in the middle. The CDR3 DNA follows: TGTGCCAGCAGCCACTGGCGGTTCACTGAAGCTTTCTTT. As protein: CASSHWRFTEAFF.

The CDR3 DNA is TGTGCCAGCAGTCTTATAGGGAGAACCTACAATGAGCAGTTCTTC. It specifies CASSLIGRTYNEQFF. The chain carries TRBV6-5 and TRBJ2-1, with a tentative D call TRBD2 (5 bases). V was clipped by 5 bases and J by 2 bases, with 13 bases between them. CDR1 is MNHEY, CDR2 SVGAGI, per germline. This CDR3 is 15 amino acids long.

The chain carries TRBV7-7 and TRBJ2-5; D is perhaps TRBD2 (6 bases). The CDR3 is 13 amino acids. Germline values: CDR1 SSHAT, CDR2 FNYEAQ (reference sequence). CDR3 bases: TGTGCTAGCGGTCTAGGAGGAATGGAGACCCAGTACTTC. Protein sequence: CASGLGGMETQYF.

The chain is built from TRBV4-1 and TRBJ2-7; TRBD2 matches 11 bases. The germline V gene encodes CDR1 MGHRA and CDR2 YSYEKL. The J segment lost 4 bases and the V segment lost 1 base, leaving 12 bases of the junction unmatched. This CDR3 has 18 amino acids. CDR3 in amino acids: CASSQAASGGTRGYEQYF. The CDR3 DNA sequence: TGCGCCAGCAGCCAAGCAGCTAGCGGGGGGACTAGAGGATACGAGCAGTACTTC.

This sequence joins TRBV5-8 and TRBJ2-1; tentatively, D is TRBD2 (5 bases). The V gene's germline CDR1 is SGHTS and CDR2 YDEGEE. The CDR3 spans 14 residues. With 9 bases removed from V and 0 bases from J, the gap between germline ends came to 13 bases. In DNA, the CDR3 is TGTGCCATCGGGGTCAGTACCTCCTACAATGAGCAGTTCTTC. It is translated as CAIGVSTSYNEQFF.

This clone occurred once. Other DNA sequences of this sample code for an identical CDR3. The V call is TRBV19, the J call TRBJ1-5; D gene unclear. The CDR3 consists of 12 residues. Germline V lookup: CDR1 LNHDA, CDR2 SQIVND (reference sequence). Trimming pared 1 base from V and 6 bases from J, leaving 4 bases between. CDR3: CASSIGGQPQHF. The CDR3 DNA sequence: TGTGCCAGTAGTATAGGCGGTCAGCCCCAGCATTTT.

V gene TRBV27 combines with J gene TRBJ1-5; weak D call: TRBD1 (6 bases). The CDR3 loop spans 14 amino acids. CDR1 is MNHEY and CDR2 is SMNVEV in the germline V gene (reference sequence). The ends were cut back, 0 bases at V and 5 bases at J, with 8 bases in the middle. Written as DNA, the CDR3 is TGTGCCAGCAGTTTATCTGGGGGCGATCAGCCCCAGCATTTT. Protein sequence: CASSLSGGDQPQHF.